Listed here are 22 T cell receptor beta chains from one sample, sequenced in a study of T cells after yellow fever vaccination. TCRdb re-derived calls from the 5' RACE reads in MiXCR, one entry per CDR3 protein. The table shows about 260,000 distinct CDR3 sequences, with around 4.9% occurring only once. The specimen comprised CD4+ T cells sorted from PBMCs, sampled on the day of the yellow fever booster vaccination. These receptor sequences come from a man between 18 and 29 years old who received the YFV17D yellow fever vaccine.

This sequence joins TRBV3-1 and TRBJ1-5; 8 nucleotides align to TRBD1. J was trimmed by 14 bases and V by 1 base; bases with no gene match: 4. The CDR3 has 12 residues. Germline V gene data show CDR1 as LGHDT and CDR2 as YNNKEL (reference sequence). DNA of the CDR3: TGTGCCAGCAGCCAAGGGACAGGGTCGGAGCATTTT. Translating gives CASSQGTGSEHF.

This clonotype has a count of ten or more. This chain connects TRBV30 to TRBJ2-1; D assignment may be TRBD1 or TRBD2 (6 bases each). Trimming took off 5 bases at V and 8 bases at J, with 16 bases between the two ends. The CDR3 has 13 amino acids. Per the germline V gene, CDR1 is GTSNPN and CDR2 is SVGIG (reference sequence). The CDR3 DNA reads as TGTGCCTGGCGTTTACAGGGAGGCTATGAGCAGTTCTTC. It yields the protein CAWRLQGGYEQFF. The full variable domain, its missing parts supplied by reference TRBV30 and TRBJ2-1, is SQTIHQWPATLVQPVGSPLSLECTVEGTSNPNLYWYRQAAGRGLQLLFYSVGIGQISSEVPQNLSASRPQDRQFILSSKKLLLSDSGFYLCAWRLQGGYEQFFGPGTRLTVL.

This clonotype was recorded at least ten times. The chain recombines TRBV7-2 with TRBJ1-1; no firm D call. The CDR3 has 13 amino acids. V was clipped by 3 bases and J by 3 bases, with 8 bases between them. Germline V gives CDR1 SGHTA, CDR2 FQGNSA. The CDR3 protein is CASSFVGDTEAFF. Here the CDR3 DNA reads TGTGCCAGCAGCTTCGTCGGGGACACTGAAGCTTTCTTT.

This clonotype was detected a few times. The chain links TRBV12-3 or TRBV12-4 to TRBJ1-3; TRBD1 is a possible D gene (5 bases). The V and J ends lost 5 bases and 4 bases respectively, with 12 bases between them. This CDR3 comprises 14 residues. The CDR3 sequence is CASSGRGKGNTIYF. The CDR3 DNA is TGTGCCAGCAGTGGAAGGGGAAAGGGAAACACCATATATTTT.

This clonotype was detected many times. The rearrangement links TRBV6-2 or TRBV6-3 to TRBJ1-6; D not certain. The CDR3 spans 17 residues. Trimming took off 6 bases at V and 7 bases at J, with 22 bases between the two ends. Germline V CDR1 and CDR2: MNHEY, SVGEGT. CDR3 nucleotides: TGTGCCAGCAGACCGTCCGGAGGTGCCGGAATAAATTCACCCCTCCACTTT. It codes for CASRPSGGAGINSPLHF.

This rearrangement joins TRBV19 to TRBJ2-1; D is unresolved. Trimming shortened V by 4 bases and J by 3 bases, and 13 bases separated the two germline ends. There are 15 residues in the CDR3. Germline-derived CDR1 and CDR2 are LNHDA and SQIVND (reference sequence). CDR3 residues: CASSRKIDDYNEQFF. The CDR3 DNA follows: TGTGCCAGTAGTAGGAAAATAGATGACTACAATGAGCAGTTCTTC.

For this clonotype: A much larger clone differs by one base, so this may be a read error. Here the CDR3 reads CASSPTPGQGFIDTQYF. For the CDR3, the DNA is TGTGCCAGCAGTCCGACACCGGGACAGGGGTTTATAGATACGCAGTATTTT. The chain joins TRBV28 to TRBJ2-3; 10 positions agree with TRBD1. The germline gives CDR1 MDHEN, CDR2 SYDVKM. V gave up 5 bases and J gave up 5 bases; unmatched junction bases: 13. The CDR3 runs 17 residues. The variable domain in full, with the rest retrieved from reference TRBV28 and TRBJ2-3, is DVKVTQSSRYLVKRTGEKVFLECVQDMDHENMFWYRQDPGLGLRLIYFSYDVKMKEKGDIPEGYSVSREKKERFSLILESASTNQTSMYLCASSPTPGQGFIDTQYFGPGTRLTVL.

This clonotype was observed many times. The V and J genes are TRBV27 and TRBJ2-5; D perhaps matches TRBD1 (6 bases). This CDR3 has 16 amino acids. Germline CDR1 reads MNHEY; CDR2 reads SMNVEV (reference sequence). The V gene lost 2 bases and the J gene lost 6 bases, with 19 bases spanning the gap. The CDR3 nucleotides read TGTGCCAGCAGTTTAGACAGGCCCCAGGTCCCCCAGACCCAGTACTTC. Translation: CASSLDRPQVPQTQYF.

This clonotype came up a few times. The chain carries TRBV9 and TRBJ2-2; 7 positions agree with TRBD1. J was trimmed by 5 bases and V by 0 bases; bases with no gene match: 4. From germline, CDR1 is SGDLS and CDR2 YYNGEE. This CDR3 contains 15 residues. The CDR3 region is CASSVETGRTGELFF. For the CDR3, the DNA is TGTGCCAGCAGCGTAGAGACAGGGAGAACCGGGGAGCTGTTTTTT. Together with reference TRBV9 and TRBJ2-2, the CDR3 gives the full variable domain: DSGVTQTPKHLITATGQRVTLRCSPRSGDLSVYWYQQSLDQGLQFLIQYYNGEERAKGNILERFSAQQFPDLHSELNLSSLELGDSALYFCASSVETGRTGELFFGEGSRLTVL.

V usage is TRBV29-1 and J usage is TRBJ2-2, with 7 bases matching TRBD1. CDR3 size: 13 residues. The germline V gene has CDR1 SQVTM and CDR2 ANQGSEA. V dropped 7 bases and J dropped 7; count of bases not matched to a gene: 9. CDR3 region: CSAATGWDGELFF. The CDR3 DNA reads TGCAGCGCTGCGACAGGGTGGGACGGGGAGCTGTTTTTT.

The table lists this clonotype with many counts. This chain links TRBV12-3 or TRBV12-4 with TRBJ1-5; 10 nucleotides agree with TRBD1. The CDR3 loop spans 16 amino acids. V shed 6 bases, J shed 2 bases, and the junction held 7 bases outside the gene matches. The CDR3, as DNA: TGTGCCAGCAGCCCACTAGGACAGGGGGGCAATCAGCCCCAGCATTTT. Protein product: CASSPLGQGGNQPQHF.

This clonotype has at least ten counts. The chain has TRBV4-3 and TRBJ2-1; D is perhaps TRBD2 (5 bases). This CDR3 comprises 13 residues. V lost 1 base and J lost 8, with 9 bases in between. Germline V lookup: CDR1 LGHNA, CDR2 YSLEER. CDR3 bases: TGCGCCAGCAGCCAAGTAACGGGATATGAGCAGTTCTTC. It translates to CASSQVTGYEQFF.

This clonotype was counted only a few times. The CDR3 spells CSVGGDTEAFF. Here the CDR3 DNA reads TGCAGCGTTGGCGGAGACACTGAAGCTTTCTTT. The chain has TRBV29-1 and TRBJ1-1; D is ambiguous. The ends were cut back, 4 bases at V and 3 bases at J, with 6 bases in the middle. The CDR3 has 11 residues. Germline loops: CDR1 SQVTM, CDR2 ANQGSEA.

This clonotype was seen a handful of times. V usage is TRBV12-5 and J usage is TRBJ2-1; 13 bases agree with TRBD2. Germline trimming cut 7 bases from V and 10 bases from J; bases unmatched to any gene: 10. The CDR3 covers 15 residues. Per the germline V gene, CDR1 is LGHNT and CDR2 is FRNRAP. CDR3 sequence reads: CASALGTSGAAEQFF. The CDR3 DNA reads TGTGCTAGTGCCCTGGGGACTAGCGGGGCGGCCGAGCAGTTCTTC.

This clonotype occurred a few times. V usage is TRBV6-5 and J usage is TRBJ1-3, with TRBD1 matching 7 bases. V lost 2 bases, J lost 0 bases, and 10 bases stayed unmatched. The CDR3 has 18 amino acids. Per germline, CDR1 MNHEY and CDR2 SVGAGI. CDR3 loop: CASSYHLQGPNSGNTIYF. The CDR3, as DNA: TGTGCCAGCAGTTACCACCTACAGGGGCCGAACTCTGGAAACACCATATATTTT.

This clonotype has at least ten counts. The V and J genes are TRBV20-1 and TRBJ2-5; D not certain. V was shortened by 1 base and J by 0 bases, with 3 bases between the two germline ends. The CDR3 runs to 12 residues. Germline V gene data show CDR1 as DFQATT and CDR2 as SNEGSKA (reference sequence). Here the CDR3 reads CSARGYQETQYF. DNA for the CDR3: TGCAGTGCTAGAGGATACCAAGAGACCCAGTACTTC.

This clonotype was recorded at least ten times. The chain is built from TRBV7-9 and TRBJ2-3, with no clear D. V lost 8 bases and J lost 0, with 12 bases in between. The CDR3 covers 14 residues. In germline, CDR1 is SEHNR, CDR2 FQNEAQ (reference sequence). DNA for the CDR3: TGTGCCAGCCTTTGGCGCGTAAGCACAGATACGCAGTATTTT. The encoded protein is CASLWRVSTDTQYF.

This clonotype was counted a few times. The chain has TRBV6-5 and TRBJ1-5, with 9 bases fitting TRBD1. The CDR3 extends over 15 amino acids. Germline CDR1 reads MNHEY; CDR2 reads SVGAGI. The ends lost 6 bases at V and 7 bases at J; junction bases unmatched: 10. The CDR3 region has the DNA TGTGCCAGCAGACCAAATACAGGGGGCGAGCAGCCCCAGCATTTT. It is translated as CASRPNTGGEQPQHF.

This clonotype was seen only a few times. V gene TRBV27 combines with J gene TRBJ2-5; D possibly corresponds to TRBD2 (5 bases). Looked up from germline, CDR1 is MNHEY and CDR2 is SMNVEV (reference sequence). The CDR3 loop spans 14 amino acids. Deletions cut 8 bases from V and 5 bases from J, with 18 bases between. The CDR3, as DNA: TGTGCCAGCGGACTTATGGTCGGCGGGGAGACCCAGTACTTC. Protein: CASGLMVGGETQYF.

This clonotype was observed a handful of times. The CDR3 sequence: CASSSTGANEKLFF. CDR3 bases: TGTGCCAGCAGCTCGACAGGGGCTAATGAAAAACTGTTTTTT. The rearrangement links TRBV9 to TRBJ1-4; 8 bases agree with TRBD1. The ends lost 4 bases at V and 3 bases at J; junction bases unmatched: 2. This CDR3 comprises 14 residues. Germline V gene sequence: CDR1 SGDLS, CDR2 YYNGEE.

This clonotype was seen only a few times. J is TRBJ1-4 and V is TRBV5-4; no reliable D call. The germline CDR1 and CDR2 sequences are SGHNT and YYREEE (reference sequence). Between the trimmed V and J ends, which lost 5 bases and 6 bases, there was a span of 14 bases. There are 14 residues in the CDR3. CDR3 sequence (DNA): TGTGCCAGCAGTGGTCGGAACGGTGATGAAAAACTGTTTTTT. Protein product: CASSGRNGDEKLFF.

Ten or more counts support this clonotype. The chain employs TRBV7-2 and TRBJ2-3; 9 bases match TRBD1. J gave up 5 bases and V 5 bases, and 8 bases lay outside the gene matches. The CDR3 consists of 15 residues. Per germline, CDR1 SGHTA and CDR2 FQGNSA. The CDR3 loop is CASSPRTGARDTQYF. The CDR3 region has the DNA TGTGCCAGCAGCCCGAGGACAGGGGCTAGAGATACGCAGTATTTT.